These 29 T cell receptor beta chains were sequenced from one sample in a study of neoadjuvant nivolumab and ipilimumab in lung cancer. The assay was immunoSEQ multiplex PCR, and TCRdb's table has in-frame clones only and misses some. The table has some 9,300 clones, about 80% seen once. The source was tumor tissue, collected after neoadjuvant nivolumab, alone or with ipilimumab, at or shortly before surgery. The receptors were gathered from an adult with non-small cell lung cancer.

The V and J genes are TRBV2 and TRBJ2-7; D gene unclear. In germline, CDR1 is SNHLY, CDR2 FYNNEI. V lost 4 bases and J lost 3, with 7 bases in between. The CDR3 totals 12 residues. CDR3 nucleotide sequence: TGTGCCAGCAGTGGCACGGGCTACGAGCAGTACTTC. Translation gives CASSGTGYEQYF. The full variable domain, in which reference TRBV2 and TRBJ2-7 provide the parts outside the CDR3, is EPEVTQTPSHQVTQMGQEVILRCVPISNHLYFYWYRQILGQKVEFLVSFYNNEISEKSEIFDDQFSVERPDGSNFTLKIRSTKLEDSAMYFCASSGTGYEQYFGPGTRLTVT.

This clone was found once. The CDR3 spells CASSLNGDQPQHF. CDR3 in DNA: TGTGCCAGCAGCTTAAACGGCGATCAGCCCCAGCATTTT. The chain is built from TRBV11-2 and TRBJ1-5; D uncertain. Deletions cut 2 bases from V and 5 bases from J, with 7 bases between. Germline V gives CDR1 SGHAT, CDR2 FQNNGV. This CDR3 spans 13 amino acids.

The CDR3, as DNA: TGTGCCAGCAGCCTAGATCCGACAGGGAGGACTGAAGCTTTCTTT. Translation: CASSLDPTGRTEAFF. J is TRBJ1-1 and V is TRBV7-3; 7 nucleotides match TRBD1. The germline CDR1 and CDR2 sequences are SGHTA and FQGTGA. The V and J ends lost 5 bases and 5 bases, in that order; junction bases with no gene match: 11. This CDR3 has 15 residues.

The chain employs TRBV5-1 and TRBJ1-2, with 9 bases that match TRBD1. The CDR3 runs to 15 residues. V was clipped by 1 base and J by 4 bases; unmatched bases: 5. Germline CDR1 reads SGHRS; CDR2 reads YFSETQ. CDR3 sequence reads: CASSLTGGAAYGYTF. The CDR3 DNA follows: TGCGCCAGCAGCTTGACAGGGGGCGCGGCCTATGGCTACACCTTC. Drawing the rest from reference TRBV5-1 and TRBJ1-2, the complete variable domain is KAGVTQTPRYLIKTRGQQVTLSCSPISGHRSVSWYQQTPGQGLQFLFEYFSETQRNKGNFPGRFSGRQFSNSRSEMNVSTLELGDSALYLCASSLTGGAAYGYTFGSGTRLTVV.

This chain joins TRBV11-2 and TRBJ2-1; 8 bases agree with TRBD2. The germline gives CDR1 SGHAT, CDR2 FQNNGV. This CDR3 is built from 15 residues. The V segment lost 3 bases and the J segment 2 bases; nucleotides outside the gene matches: 3. CDR3 nucleotides: TGTGCCAGCAGCTTTACTAGCGGTACCTACAATGAGCAGTTCTTC. It is translated as CASSFTSGTYNEQFF.

V and J are TRBV6-5 and TRBJ1-4, with D tentatively TRBD1 (5 bases). The germline V gene encodes CDR1 MNHEY and CDR2 SVGAGI. Trimming took 5 bases from V and 8 from J, leaving 18 bases between them. This CDR3 spans 15 amino acids. In DNA form, the CDR3 reads TGTGCCAGCAGTCGGCCGGGACTCGGAGACGAAAAACTGTTTTTT. Translated, it gives CASSRPGLGDEKLFF.

The chain has TRBV7-9 and TRBJ1-1, with D possibly TRBD1 on 6 matching bases. Germline V gene sequence: CDR1 SEHNR, CDR2 FQNEAQ (reference sequence). CDR3 length: 14 amino acids. V was clipped by 2 bases and J by 0 bases, with 7 bases between them. The CDR3: CASSLQGLNTEAFF. DNA for the CDR3: TGTGCCAGCAGCTTACAGGGGTTGAACACTGAAGCTTTCTTT.

The genes are TRBV25-1 and TRBJ1-1, with 10 bases matching TRBD1. The V segment lost 5 bases and the J segment 4 bases; nucleotides outside the gene matches: 1. Germline CDR1 and CDR2: MGHDK and SYGVNS. The CDR3 extends over 13 amino acids. The CDR3 bases are TGTGCCAGCAGTAGACAGGGGGCCACTGAAGCTTTCTTT. It specifies CASSRQGATEAFF.

This clone has more than one count but fewer than ten. The chain employs TRBV2 and TRBJ2-7; 13 bases align to TRBD2. J was trimmed by 7 bases and V by 6 bases; bases with no gene match: 9. Per germline, CDR1 SNHLY and CDR2 FYNNEI. This CDR3 contains 15 residues. In DNA form, the CDR3 reads TGTGCCAGCAGCTCACGTGGGACTAGCGGGACTGAGCAGTACTTC. This sequence encodes CASSSRGTSGTEQYF.

The chain employs TRBV27 and TRBJ1-2; D not certain. The CDR3 length is 13 residues. Trimming left V 6 bases short and J 6 bases short, with 14 bases between. Germline V gene data show CDR1 as MNHEY and CDR2 as SMNVEV (reference sequence). In nucleotides, the CDR3 is TGTGCCAGCAGACCCTCCAAAGAGAATGGCTACACCTTC. Amino acids: CASRPSKENGYTF.

This chain joins TRBV30 and TRBJ1-1; D is undetermined. The germline V gene has CDR1 GTSNPN and CDR2 SVGIG (reference sequence). Trimming shortened V by 0 bases and J by 3 bases, and 26 bases separated the two germline ends. The CDR3 runs to 19 residues. CDR3 sequence reads: CAWSVRWYNDPRPDTEAFF. DNA for the CDR3: TGTGCCTGGAGTGTACGGTGGTACAACGATCCCCGTCCCGACACTGAAGCTTTCTTT.

The chain recombines TRBV6-5 with TRBJ2-3; D is uncertain. From germline, CDR1 is MNHEY and CDR2 SVGAGI. The CDR3 sequence is 12 residues long. Trimming removed 4 bases at V and 6 bases at J, with 8 bases between. This CDR3 is CASSSSGDTQYF. The CDR3 DNA is TGTGCCAGCAGTTCCTCCGGGGATACGCAGTATTTT.

The rearrangement uses TRBV2 and TRBJ2-7; 7 nucleotides match TRBD2. The CDR3 length is 12 residues. Germline V gives CDR1 SNHLY, CDR2 FYNNEI. J was trimmed by 2 bases and V by 9 bases; bases with no gene match: 4. CDR3 nucleotide sequence: TGTGCCAGGCGGGACTACACCTACGAGCAGTACTTC. Its translation: CARRDYTYEQYF.

This clone was found once. This chain uses TRBV5-1 with TRBJ1-1; TRBD1 agrees at 8 bases. The V gene end was trimmed by 8 bases and the J gene end by 3 bases; junction bases not matched to a gene: 12. Germline V gene sequence: CDR1 SGHRS, CDR2 YFSETQ. CDR3 length: 15 amino acids. For the CDR3, the DNA is TGCGCCAGTCGATCAGGGGGCGGAGGTGACACTGAAGCTTTCTTT. It is translated as CASRSGGGGDTEAFF.

This clone was seen just once. This chain connects TRBV9 to TRBJ1-2; 7 bases are a match to TRBD1. This CDR3 contains 14 residues. Looked up from germline, CDR1 is SGDLS and CDR2 is YYNGEE. V lost 2 bases, J lost 4 bases, and 5 bases stayed unmatched. The CDR3 DNA reads as TGTGCCAGCAGCGTTGAGGGGGCAGCCTATGGCTACACCTTC. As protein: CASSVEGAAYGYTF.

The rearrangement joins TRBV7-9 to TRBJ1-2; weak D call: TRBD1 (5 bases). V lost 1 base and J lost 10, with 16 bases in between. The germline V gene encodes CDR1 SEHNR and CDR2 FQNEAQ (reference sequence). The CDR3 spans 14 residues. The CDR3 loop is CASSLDGGAGNYTF. Written as DNA, the CDR3 is TGTGCCAGCAGCTTAGATGGGGGTGCAGGTAACTACACCTTC.

CDR3 DNA sequence: TGTGCCAGCAGCCCTTGGGCGGGCGGGGACACAGATACGCAGTATTTT. Translated: CASSPWAGGDTDTQYF. The chain joins TRBV6-4 to TRBJ2-3, with TRBD2 as a possible D gene (6 bases). Trimming took 6 bases from V and 2 from J, leaving 18 bases between them. Looked up from germline, CDR1 is MRHNA and CDR2 is SNTAGT. This CDR3 comprises 16 residues.

The chain carries TRBV6-1 and TRBJ2-5; no definite D call. Germline V gene lookup returns CDR1 MNHNS and CDR2 SASEGT. The germline V and J ends were trimmed by 3 bases and 5 bases, with 16 bases remaining between them. CDR3 length: 15 amino acids. The chain's CDR3 is CASSDSGRAAETQYF. The CDR3 nucleotides read TGTGCCAGCAGTGATAGTGGTAGGGCAGCGGAGACCCAGTACTTC.

The V and J genes are TRBV30 and TRBJ2-7; 12 nucleotides align to TRBD1. The junction had 9 bases not matched to a gene; V was cut back by 3 bases and J by 3 bases. The germline gives CDR1 GTSNPN, CDR2 SVGIG (reference sequence). This CDR3 contains 16 residues. CDR3 bases: TGTGCCTGGAGCACCGGGACAGGGGGCACTGGCTACGAGCAGTACTTC. As protein: CAWSTGTGGTGYEQYF.

This chain uses TRBV6-5 with TRBJ1-6; the match to TRBD1 covers 10 bases. This CDR3 spans 16 amino acids. Looked up from germline, CDR1 is MNHEY and CDR2 is SVGAGI. J was trimmed by 7 bases and V by 3 bases; bases with no gene match: 6. CDR3 sequence: CASSYRGTGENSPLHF. CDR3 sequence (DNA): TGTGCCAGCAGTTATAGGGGGACAGGGGAAAATTCACCCCTCCACTTT.

This clone was seen a single time. V usage is TRBV30 and J usage is TRBJ2-1; D is possibly TRBD1 (5 bases). V was cut by 3 bases and J by 4 bases, with 16 bases left in between. CDR1 and CDR2 (germline): GTSNPN, SVGIG (reference sequence). This CDR3 spans 15 amino acids. The CDR3 DNA reads TGTGCCTGGAGGGAAACAGGAAAACAATACAATGAGCAGTTCTTC. This encodes CAWRETGKQYNEQFF.

V is TRBV5-1 and J is TRBJ2-2; 7 bases are shared with TRBD1. Trimming took 4 bases from V and 3 from J; bases not matched to a gene: 3. Germline CDR1 is SGHRS and CDR2 is YFSETQ. The CDR3 contains 14 residues. CDR3 nucleotide sequence: TGCGCCAGCAGCGAGGGGGCCGACACCGGGGAGCTGTTTTTT. Amino acid sequence: CASSEGADTGELFF.

The rearrangement uses TRBV9 and TRBJ1-1; D remains unclear. Germline V gives CDR1 SGDLS, CDR2 YYNGEE. The length of the CDR3 is 13 residues. Trimming cost V 3 bases and J 3 bases, with 9 bases left between them. The CDR3 coding sequence is TGTGCCAGCAGCGCCGCCCTATACACTGAAGCTTTCTTT. This encodes CASSAALYTEAFF. The full variable domain, its missing parts supplied by reference TRBV9 and TRBJ1-1, is DSGVTQTPKHLITATGQRVTLRCSPRSGDLSVYWYQQSLDQGLQFLIQYYNGEERAKGNILERFSAQQFPDLHSELNLSSLELGDSALYFCASSAALYTEAFFGQGTRLTVV.

The chain carries TRBV29-1 and TRBJ1-1, with TRBD1 as a possible D gene (5 bases). Per germline, CDR1 SQVTM and CDR2 ANQGSEA. The CDR3 totals 12 residues. V was trimmed by 4 bases and J by 4 bases, leaving 10 bases between them. CDR3 region: CSVVPGLTEAFF. In DNA form, the CDR3 reads TGCAGCGTTGTTCCGGGGCTCACTGAAGCTTTCTTT.

The rearrangement links TRBV4-2 to TRBJ1-2; TRBD1 agrees at 9 bases. This CDR3 spans 15 amino acids. Unmatched junction bases numbered 6, after V lost 2 bases and J lost 5 bases. Looked up from germline, CDR1 is LGHNA and CDR2 is YNFKEQ. The CDR3 DNA follows: TGTGCCAGCAGCCAACCTCCGGGACAGGGATATGGCTACACCTTC. Its protein product is CASSQPPGQGYGYTF.

The rearrangement links TRBV7-2 to TRBJ2-7; D perhaps matches TRBD2 (7 bases). V was cut by 1 base and J by 2 bases, with 12 bases left in between. The CDR3 loop spans 15 amino acids. Germline CDR1 and CDR2: SGHTA and FQGNSA. The CDR3 DNA reads as TGTGCCAGCAGCTTAGGCGGGGGCGCAGCCTACGAGCAGTACTTC. It translates to CASSLGGGAAYEQYF.

The chain has TRBV9 and TRBJ2-3; weak D call: TRBD2 (6 bases). This CDR3 has 17 residues. Germline values: CDR1 SGDLS, CDR2 YYNGEE. The ends were cut back, 5 bases at V and 5 bases at J, with 24 bases in the middle. The CDR3 sequence is CASSSPPGGVPGDTQYF. CDR3 nucleotide sequence: TGTGCCAGCAGTTCCCCCCCGGGCGGGGTACCAGGAGATACGCAGTATTTT.

This chain links TRBV10-2 with TRBJ2-5, with TRBD1 matching 9 bases. This CDR3 contains 15 residues. Germline V lookup: CDR1 WSHSY, CDR2 SAAADI. The J segment lost 4 bases and the V segment lost 6 bases, leaving 9 bases of the junction unmatched. The CDR3: CASSEKGTGRETQYF. The CDR3 bases are TGCGCCAGCAGCGAAAAAGGGACAGGGCGAGAGACCCAGTACTTC.

This sequence joins TRBV11-3 and TRBJ2-2, with D unclear. Trimming cost V 1 base and J 7 bases, with 7 bases left between them. CDR1 is SGHNT and CDR2 is YENEEA in the germline V gene. This CDR3 spans 13 amino acids. CDR3 DNA sequence: TGTGCCAGCAGCTTAGTTAAGGGCGGGGAGCTGTTTTTT. Translation: CASSLVKGGELFF.